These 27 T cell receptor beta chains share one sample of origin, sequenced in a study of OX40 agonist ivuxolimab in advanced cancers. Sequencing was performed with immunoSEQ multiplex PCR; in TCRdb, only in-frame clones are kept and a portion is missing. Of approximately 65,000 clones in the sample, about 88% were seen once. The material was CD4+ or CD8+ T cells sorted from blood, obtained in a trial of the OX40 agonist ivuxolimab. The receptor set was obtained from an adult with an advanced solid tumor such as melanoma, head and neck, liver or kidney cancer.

The CDR3 region has the DNA TGTGCCTGGAGTACCCAGGACAGGGGGCTTTACGAGCAGTACTTC. This codes for CAWSTQDRGLYEQYF. J is TRBJ2-7 and V is TRBV30; 11 nucleotides align to TRBD1. Germline V gene sequence: CDR1 GTSNPN, CDR2 SVGIG (reference sequence). The CDR3 contains 15 residues. V trimming: 2 bases; J trimming: 4 bases; junction bases outside the gene matches: 7.

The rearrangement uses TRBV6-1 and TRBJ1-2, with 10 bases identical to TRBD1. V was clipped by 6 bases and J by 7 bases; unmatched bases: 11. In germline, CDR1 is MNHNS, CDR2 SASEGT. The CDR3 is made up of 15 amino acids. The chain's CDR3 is CASSAWDRGPFGYTF. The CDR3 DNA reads TGTGCCAGCAGCGCCTGGGACAGGGGCCCCTTTGGCTACACCTTC.

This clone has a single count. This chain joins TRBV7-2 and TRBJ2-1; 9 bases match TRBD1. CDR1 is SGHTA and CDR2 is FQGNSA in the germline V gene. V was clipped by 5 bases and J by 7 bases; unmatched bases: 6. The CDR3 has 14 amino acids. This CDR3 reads CASSVQGALNEQFF. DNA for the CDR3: TGTGCCAGCAGCGTACAGGGGGCGCTGAATGAGCAGTTCTTC.

CDR3 sequence: CASKRERTDTQYF. CDR3 DNA sequence: TGTGCCAGCAAGCGGGAGAGAACAGATACGCAGTATTTT. V is TRBV9 and J is TRBJ2-3, with TRBD2 matching 8 bases. Looked up from germline, CDR1 is SGDLS and CDR2 is YYNGEE. CDR3 length equals 13 residues. J lost 3 bases, V lost 6 bases, and 3 bases had no gene match.

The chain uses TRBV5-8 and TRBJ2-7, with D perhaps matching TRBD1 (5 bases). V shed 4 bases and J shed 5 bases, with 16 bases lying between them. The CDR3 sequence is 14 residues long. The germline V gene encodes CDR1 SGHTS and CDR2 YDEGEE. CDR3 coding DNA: TGTGCCAGCAGCCGAGGTCAGGGTTTCGACGAGCAGTACTTC. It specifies CASSRGQGFDEQYF.

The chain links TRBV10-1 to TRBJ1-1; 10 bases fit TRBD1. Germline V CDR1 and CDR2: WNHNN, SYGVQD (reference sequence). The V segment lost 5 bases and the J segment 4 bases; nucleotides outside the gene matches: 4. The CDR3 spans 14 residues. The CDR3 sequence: CASSQRTGGTEAFF. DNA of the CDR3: TGCGCCAGCAGTCAGAGGACAGGGGGCACTGAAGCTTTCTTT.

For the CDR3, the DNA is TGTGCCAGCAGCTTAGAGGACCGACTAGCGGGAGAGGATGAGCAGTTCTTC. This gives the protein CASSLEDRLAGEDEQFF. The chain couples TRBV7-2 to TRBJ2-1; 12 bases line up with TRBD2. V lost 1 base to trimming and J lost 8 bases; unmatched junction nucleotides: 9. Germline V gene data show CDR1 as SGHTA and CDR2 as FQGNSA. The CDR3 has 17 residues.

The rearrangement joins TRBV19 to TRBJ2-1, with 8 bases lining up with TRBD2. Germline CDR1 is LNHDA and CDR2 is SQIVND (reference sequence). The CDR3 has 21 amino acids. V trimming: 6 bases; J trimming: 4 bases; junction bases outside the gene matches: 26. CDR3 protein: CASSKGTGSGRVGALYNEQFF. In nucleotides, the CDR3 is TGTGCCAGTAGCAAAGGGACTGGGAGCGGGAGAGTGGGGGCCTTATACAATGAGCAGTTCTTC.

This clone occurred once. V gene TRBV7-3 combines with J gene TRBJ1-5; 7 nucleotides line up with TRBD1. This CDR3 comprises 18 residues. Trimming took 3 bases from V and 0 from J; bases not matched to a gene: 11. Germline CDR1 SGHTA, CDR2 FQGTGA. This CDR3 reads CASSFYRDRLLSNQPQHF. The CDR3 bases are TGTGCCAGCAGCTTTTACCGGGACAGACTACTTAGCAATCAGCCCCAGCATTTT.

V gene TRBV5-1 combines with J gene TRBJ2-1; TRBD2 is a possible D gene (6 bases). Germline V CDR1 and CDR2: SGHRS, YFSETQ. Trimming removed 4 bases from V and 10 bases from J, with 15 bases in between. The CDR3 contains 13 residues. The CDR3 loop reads CASSRLGGREQFF. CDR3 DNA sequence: TGCGCCAGCAGCCGCCTTGGGGGGAGGGAGCAGTTCTTC.

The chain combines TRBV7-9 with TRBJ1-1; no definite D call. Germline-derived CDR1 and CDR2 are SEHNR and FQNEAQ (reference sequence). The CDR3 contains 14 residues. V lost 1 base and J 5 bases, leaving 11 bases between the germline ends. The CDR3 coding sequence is TGTGCCAGCAGCTTAGTTGCGCTTGGAACTGAAGCTTTCTTT. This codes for CASSLVALGTEAFF.

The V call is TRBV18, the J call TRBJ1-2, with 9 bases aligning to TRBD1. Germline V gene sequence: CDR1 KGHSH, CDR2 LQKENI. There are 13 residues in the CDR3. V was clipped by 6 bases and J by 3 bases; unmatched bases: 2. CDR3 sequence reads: CASSRDRDYGYTF. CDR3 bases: TGTGCCAGCTCGCGGGACAGGGACTATGGCTACACCTTC.

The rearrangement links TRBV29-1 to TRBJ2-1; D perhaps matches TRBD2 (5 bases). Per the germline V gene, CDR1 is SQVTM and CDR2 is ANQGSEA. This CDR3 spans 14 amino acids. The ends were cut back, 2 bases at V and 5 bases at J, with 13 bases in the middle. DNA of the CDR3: TGCAGCGTTGAACCCGGGGATGGGGACAATGAGCAGTTCTTC. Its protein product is CSVEPGDGDNEQFF.

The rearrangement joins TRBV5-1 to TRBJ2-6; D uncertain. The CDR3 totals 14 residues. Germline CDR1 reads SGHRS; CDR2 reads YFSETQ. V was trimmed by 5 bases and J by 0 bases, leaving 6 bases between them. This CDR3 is CASSVGSGANVLTF. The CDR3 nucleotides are TGCGCCAGCAGTGTGGGCTCTGGGGCCAACGTCCTGACTTTC.

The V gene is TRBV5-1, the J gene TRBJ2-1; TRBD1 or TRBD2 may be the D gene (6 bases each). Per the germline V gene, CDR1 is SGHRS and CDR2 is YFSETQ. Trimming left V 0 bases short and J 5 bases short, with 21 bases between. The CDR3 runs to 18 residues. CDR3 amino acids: CASSLDRRGWTKNNEQFF. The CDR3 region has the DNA TGCGCCAGCAGCTTGGATCGGAGGGGGTGGACGAAGAACAATGAGCAGTTCTTC.

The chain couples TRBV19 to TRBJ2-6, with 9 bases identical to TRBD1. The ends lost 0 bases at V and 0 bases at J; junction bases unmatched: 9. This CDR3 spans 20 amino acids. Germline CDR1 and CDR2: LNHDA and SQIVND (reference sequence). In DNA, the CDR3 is TGTGCCAGTAGTATAGAGTCTTGGACAGGGGTGGTCTCTGGGGCCAACGTCCTGACTTTC. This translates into CASSIESWTGVVSGANVLTF.

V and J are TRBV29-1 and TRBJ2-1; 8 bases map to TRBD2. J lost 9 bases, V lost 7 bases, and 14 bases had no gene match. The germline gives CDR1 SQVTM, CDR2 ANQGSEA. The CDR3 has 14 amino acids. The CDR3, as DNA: TGCAGCGCCGCGGGCAGCGGGAGATCGGGTGAGCAGTTCTTC. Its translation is CSAAGSGRSGEQFF.

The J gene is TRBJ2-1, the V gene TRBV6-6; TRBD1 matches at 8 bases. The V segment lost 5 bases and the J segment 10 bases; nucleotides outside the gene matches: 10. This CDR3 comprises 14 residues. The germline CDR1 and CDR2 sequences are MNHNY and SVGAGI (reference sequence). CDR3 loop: CASSLTGGLREQFF. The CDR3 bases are TGTGCCAGCAGTCTTACAGGGGGGCTAAGGGAGCAGTTCTTC.

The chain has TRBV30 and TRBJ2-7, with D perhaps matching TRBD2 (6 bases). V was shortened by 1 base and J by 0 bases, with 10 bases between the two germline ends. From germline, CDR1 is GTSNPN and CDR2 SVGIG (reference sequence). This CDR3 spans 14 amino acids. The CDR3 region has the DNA TGTGCCTGGAGTGGGGGCGGGGTCTCCTACGAGCAGTACTTC. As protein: CAWSGGGVSYEQYF.

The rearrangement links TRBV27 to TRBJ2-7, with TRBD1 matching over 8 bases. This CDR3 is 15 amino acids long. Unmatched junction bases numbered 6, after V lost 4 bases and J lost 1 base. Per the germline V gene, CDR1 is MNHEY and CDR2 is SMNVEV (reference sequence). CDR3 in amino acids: CASSSSGGLSYEQYF. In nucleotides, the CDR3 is TGTGCCAGCAGTTCCTCAGGGGGCCTATCCTACGAGCAGTACTTC.

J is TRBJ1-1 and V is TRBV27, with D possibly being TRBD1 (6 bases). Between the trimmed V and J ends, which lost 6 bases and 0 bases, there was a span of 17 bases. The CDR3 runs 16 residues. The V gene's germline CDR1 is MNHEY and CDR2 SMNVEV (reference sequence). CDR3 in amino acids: CASSRPGATMNTEAFF. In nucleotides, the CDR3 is TGTGCCAGCAGCCGCCCAGGGGCTACTATGAACACTGAAGCTTTCTTT.

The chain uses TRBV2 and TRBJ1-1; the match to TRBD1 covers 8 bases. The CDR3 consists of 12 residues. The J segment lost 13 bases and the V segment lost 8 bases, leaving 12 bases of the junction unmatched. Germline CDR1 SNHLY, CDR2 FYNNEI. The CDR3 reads CASGQGRRELFF. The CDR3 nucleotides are TGTGCCAGCGGACAGGGTCGAAGAGAGCTTTTCTTT.

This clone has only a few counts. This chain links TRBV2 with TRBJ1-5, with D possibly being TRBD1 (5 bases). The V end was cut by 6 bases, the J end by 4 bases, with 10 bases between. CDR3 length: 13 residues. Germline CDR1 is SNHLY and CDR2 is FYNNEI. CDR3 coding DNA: TGTGCCAGCAGACAGGTCTGGAATCAGCCCCAGCATTTT. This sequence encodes CASRQVWNQPQHF.

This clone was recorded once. CDR3 sequence reads: CASSLASVPAEQYF. The CDR3 DNA follows: TGTGCCAGCAGCTTAGCCTCAGTCCCGGCGGAGCAGTACTTC. The V and J genes are TRBV11-3 and TRBJ2-7; D remains ambiguous. The germline gives CDR1 SGHNT, CDR2 YENEEA. The length of the CDR3 is 14 residues. The germline V and J ends were trimmed by 1 base and 7 bases, with 14 bases remaining between them.

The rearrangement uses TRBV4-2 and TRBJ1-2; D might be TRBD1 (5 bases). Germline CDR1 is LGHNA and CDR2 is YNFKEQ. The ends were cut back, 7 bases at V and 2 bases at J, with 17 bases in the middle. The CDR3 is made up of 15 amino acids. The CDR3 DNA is TGTGCCAGCACTGGGTTGGTGGGGACGAACTATGGCTACACCTTC. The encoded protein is CASTGLVGTNYGYTF.

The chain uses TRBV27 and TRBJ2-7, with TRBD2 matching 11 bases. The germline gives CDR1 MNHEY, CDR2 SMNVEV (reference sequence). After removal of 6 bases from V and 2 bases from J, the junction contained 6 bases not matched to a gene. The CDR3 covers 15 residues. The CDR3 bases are TGTGCCAGCAGCCGTAGCGGGAGGGTAACCTACGAGCAGTACTTC. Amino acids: CASSRSGRVTYEQYF.

The CDR3 region has the DNA TGTGCCATCAGTGAGTCGATTGGCGCGGGAGGGCCACGAGAGACCCAGTACTTC. Encoded protein: CAISESIGAGGPRETQYF. The rearrangement joins TRBV10-3 to TRBJ2-5; 9 nucleotides line up with TRBD2. In germline, CDR1 is ENHRY, CDR2 SYGVKD. Unmatched junction bases numbered 12, after V lost 0 bases and J lost 4 bases. The CDR3 covers 18 residues.